This T cell receptor beta chain came from a study of blood T cell repertoires in COVID-19. Looked up from germline, CDR1 is KGHSH and CDR2 is LQKENI. This CDR3 spans 15 amino acids. V was shortened by 2 bases and J by 5 bases, with 12 bases between the two germline ends. TCRdb keeps only in-frame clones here, not all; method: immunoSEQ multiplex PCR. Here the sample spans tens of thousands of clones, about four fifths being singletons. The sequencing input was peripheral blood. The chain has TRBV18 and TRBJ2-2; possibly TRBD2 for D (5 bases). The TCR was taken from a woman aged 65 to 85 with acute or convalescent COVID-19. CDR3 nucleotides: TGTGCCAGCTCACCAATTCGGGGATGGACCGGGGAGCTGTTTTTT. This gives the protein CASSPIRGWTGELFF.